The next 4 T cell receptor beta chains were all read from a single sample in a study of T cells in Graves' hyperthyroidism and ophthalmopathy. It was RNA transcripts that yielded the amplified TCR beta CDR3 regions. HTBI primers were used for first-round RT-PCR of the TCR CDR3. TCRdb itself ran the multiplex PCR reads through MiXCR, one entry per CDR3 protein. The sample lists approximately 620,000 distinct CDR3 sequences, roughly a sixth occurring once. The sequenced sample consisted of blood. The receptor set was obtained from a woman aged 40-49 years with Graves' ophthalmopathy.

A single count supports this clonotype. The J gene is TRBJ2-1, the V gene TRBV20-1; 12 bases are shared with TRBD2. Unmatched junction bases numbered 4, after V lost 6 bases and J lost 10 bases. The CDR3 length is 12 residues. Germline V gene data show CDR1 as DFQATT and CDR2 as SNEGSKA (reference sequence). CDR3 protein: CSAGLAGGEQFF. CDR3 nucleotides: TGCAGTGCCGGTCTAGCGGGAGGGGAGCAGTTCTTC.

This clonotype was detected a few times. DNA of the CDR3: TGTGCCAGCCGCACTCGAGAGGGGTATAGCAATCAGCCCCAGCATTTT. As protein: CASRTREGYSNQPQHF. The chain uses TRBV28 and TRBJ1-5; D is perhaps TRBD1 (5 bases). With 8 bases removed from V and 0 bases from J, the gap between germline ends came to 17 bases. The germline V gene has CDR1 MDHEN and CDR2 SYDVKM. This CDR3 spans 16 amino acids.

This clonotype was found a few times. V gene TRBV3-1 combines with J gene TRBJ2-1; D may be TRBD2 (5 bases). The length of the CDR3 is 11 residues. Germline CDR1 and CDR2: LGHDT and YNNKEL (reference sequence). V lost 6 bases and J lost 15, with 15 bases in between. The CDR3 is CASSFTGSRFF. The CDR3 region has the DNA TGTGCCAGCAGTTTTACGGGAAGTCGGTTCTTC.

The CDR3 is CASSLWGGQGATLRNEQFF. DNA for the CDR3: TGCGCCAGCAGCTTGTGGGGGGGACAGGGGGCTACTCTTCGCAATGAGCAGTTCTTC. The rearrangement uses TRBV5-1 and TRBJ2-1, with 12 bases fitting TRBD1. The germline V gene encodes CDR1 SGHRS and CDR2 YFSETQ. J lost 6 bases, V lost 1 base, and 14 bases had no gene match. This CDR3 region has 19 residues.